The clone carrying this T cell receptor (beta chain) was observed a handful of times. Its antigen is undetermined. Nominally healthy donors provided the samples, though records likely missed some immune exposures. This sample was taken from a study of cytomegalovirus exposure and HLA in healthy donors. Study-wide findings and caveats: Three chains tied to CMV proved CMV antigen-specific in vitro. It was in a later analysis that TCR association rates were seen to vary by HLA locus, highest for DRB1 and lowest for HLA-C. Rare TCR sequences predominated, though certain public TCRs were found in many donors.

The study ran its PCR with 60 Vbeta and 13 Jbeta primers. Some clones are missing from TCRdb's copy, which holds only in-frame ones; the method was immunoSEQ multiplex PCR. Seen here are roughly 110,000 clones, roughly two thirds observed once, and the top ten hold about 8.6%. The CDR3 runs to 14 residues. V was clipped by 8 bases and J by 8 bases, with 18 bases between them. CDR1 and CDR2 (germline): MDHEN, SYDVKM. The gene calls are TRBV28 and TRBJ1-4, with a possible D match to TRBD1 (5 bases). The sample comprised PBMCs. This clonotype was obtained from a man between 18 and 35 years old in good health and CMV-seropositive. CDR3 residues: CASGMGLRGEKLFF. Written as DNA, the CDR3 is TGTGCCAGCGGCATGGGACTGCGAGGGGAAAAACTGTTTTTT.